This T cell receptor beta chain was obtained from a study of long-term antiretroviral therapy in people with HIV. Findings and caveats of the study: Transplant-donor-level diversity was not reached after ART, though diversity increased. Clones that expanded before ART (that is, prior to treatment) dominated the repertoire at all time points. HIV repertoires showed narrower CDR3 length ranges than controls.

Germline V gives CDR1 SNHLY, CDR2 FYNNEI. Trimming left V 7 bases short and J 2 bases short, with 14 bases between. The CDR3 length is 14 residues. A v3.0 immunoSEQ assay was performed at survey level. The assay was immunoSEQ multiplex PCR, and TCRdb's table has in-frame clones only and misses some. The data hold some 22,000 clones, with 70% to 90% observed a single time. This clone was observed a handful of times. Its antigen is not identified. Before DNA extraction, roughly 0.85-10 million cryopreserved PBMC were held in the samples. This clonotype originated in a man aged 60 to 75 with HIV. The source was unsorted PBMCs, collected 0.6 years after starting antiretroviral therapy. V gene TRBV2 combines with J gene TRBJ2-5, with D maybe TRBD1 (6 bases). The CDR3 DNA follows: TGTGCCAGCAAACTGCTAGGGGGTCAAGAGACCCAGTACTTC. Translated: CASKLLGGQETQYF.